This T cell receptor beta chain was captured in a study of OX40 agonist ivuxolimab in advanced cancers. TCRdb keeps only in-frame clones here, not all; method: immunoSEQ multiplex PCR. The table lists 65,000 to 80,000 clones, over 80% of them singletons. V lost 2 bases and J 0 bases, leaving 15 bases between the germline ends. CDR1 and CDR2 (germline): SQVTM, ANQGSEA. This CDR3 contains 16 residues. Sequenced here: CD4+ or CD8+ T cells sorted from blood, sampled in a trial of the OX40 agonist ivuxolimab. The TCR comes from an adult with an advanced solid tumor such as melanoma, head and neck, liver or kidney cancer. The chain has TRBV29-1 and TRBJ2-3; D remains ambiguous. Here the CDR3 DNA reads TGCAGCGTTGAACTGACTGTTGAAGTTAGCACAGATACGCAGTATTTT. It specifies CSVELTVEVSTDTQYF.